This TCR beta chain was captured in a study of identical twins. Findings and caveats of the study: Cord blood beta clonotypes present at high abundance carried fewer insertions; no such pattern appeared in memory repertoires.

This clonotype was seen a handful of times. The antigen is undetermined. This CDR3 is built from 16 residues. V shed 0 bases and J shed 5 bases, with 13 bases lying between them. Unique molecular identifiers were in the cDNA, with template-switch universal primer binding. TCRdb ran MiXCR on the 5' RACE reads and lists one entry per CDR3 protein. The table lists 450,000 to 600,000 distinct CDR3 sequences, approximately 20% of them singletons. Separately, the same data were catalogued under a study of yellow fever vaccine responses in identical twins.

The V and J genes are TRBV12-3 or TRBV12-4 and TRBJ1-4; D is uncertain. The source material was CD4+ T cells sorted from blood. This clonotype was obtained from a woman between 18 and 29 years old in good health. The CDR3 region is CASSLAGRTENEKLFF. The CDR3 coding sequence is TGTGCCAGCAGTTTAGCGGGTAGGACGGAAAATGAAAAACTGTTTTTT.